Included here is one T cell receptor beta chain sequence, with context. Its specificity is unknown. This entry belongs to a study of beta chain features in type 1 diabetes. Study details: All samples combined gave around 98,000,000 sorted cells for examination. General study points: A pattern of fewer insertions and more deletions at VDJ junctions was seen in type 1 diabetes patients. TCRB CDR3s were moderately but significantly shorter in Type 1 diabetes patients in all four CD4+ subsets.

In all sorted populations, purity surpassed 95%. The entirety of the isolated RNA underwent reverse transcription, so expressed TCRB transcripts were sequenced. Measured with immunoSEQ multiplex PCR; TCRdb has only the in-frame clones, and not every one. Here the sample spans around 300,000 clones, less than 15% being singletons. Source material: central memory CD4+ T cells from blood. The receptor's source is a young man in good health.

The CDR3 nucleotides are TGTGCCAGTAGTATAAACGCGCCAGGGGGCATGGGCAATCAGCCCCAGCATTTT. Encoded protein: CASSINAPGGMGNQPQHF. V usage is TRBV19 and J usage is TRBJ1-5, with TRBD1 identical over 8 bases. V was clipped by 2 bases and J by 2 bases; unmatched bases: 11. The CDR3 is 18 residues long. Germline lookup yields CDR1 LNHDA and CDR2 SQIVND (reference sequence). The full variable domain, rest sourced from reference TRBV19 and TRBJ1-5, is DGGITQSPKYLFRKEGQNVTLSCEQNLNHDAMYWYRQDPGQGLRLIYYSQIVNDFQKGDIAEGYSVSREKKESFPLTVTSAQKNPTAFYLCASSINAPGGMGNQPQHFGDGTRLSIL.